The 19 T cell receptor beta chains below come from one sample, sequenced in a study of PD-1 blockade in mismatch repair-deficient tumors. Measured with immunoSEQ multiplex PCR; TCRdb has only the in-frame clones, and not every one. The table lists around 100,000 clones, around 80% of them singletons. This material consisted of peripheral blood, taken more than 58 weeks after starting pembrolizumab. These receptors all stem from an adult with mismatch repair-deficient cancer.

The rearrangement uses TRBV29-1 and TRBJ1-1; TRBD1 is a possible D gene (6 bases). V lost 6 bases and J lost 0, with 14 bases in between. Germline V gene lookup returns CDR1 SQVTM and CDR2 ANQGSEA. The CDR3 spans 14 residues. CDR3 nucleotides: TGCAGCGTCGCAGGGGACGGCATGAACACTGAAGCTTTCTTT. This encodes CSVAGDGMNTEAFF. The full variable domain, in which reference TRBV29-1 and TRBJ1-1 provide the parts outside the CDR3, is SAVISQKPSRDICQRGTSLTIQCQVDSQVTMMFWYRQQPGQSLTLIATANQGSEATYESGFVIDKFPISRPNLTFSTLTVSNMSPEDSSIYLCSVAGDGMNTEAFFGQGTRLTVV.

The chain has TRBV7-9 and TRBJ2-5; possible D gene TRBD1, 6 bases. The DNA end is a closer match to TRBJ2-7, so the J assignment may be wrong. Germline lookup yields CDR1 SEHNR and CDR2 FQNEAQ (reference sequence). This CDR3 spans 15 amino acids. The CDR3, as DNA: TGTGCCAGCAGCCCGTGGATGGCAGGGGCCTACGAGCAGTACTTC. Residues: CASSPWMAGAYEQYF.

V usage is TRBV7-2 and J usage is TRBJ2-7, with 14 bases identical to TRBD2. J was trimmed by 0 bases and V by 4 bases; bases with no gene match: 2. Germline CDR1 SGHTA, CDR2 FQGNSA. The CDR3 consists of 16 residues. CDR3 sequence (DNA): TGTGCCAGCAGCTCGGGGACTAGCGGGAGCTCCTACGAGCAGTACTTC. Translated: CASSSGTSGSSYEQYF.

This chain joins TRBV27 and TRBJ2-1, with 10 nucleotides matching TRBD2. This CDR3 contains 19 residues. In germline, CDR1 is MNHEY, CDR2 SMNVEV (reference sequence). The V and J ends lost 5 bases and 6 bases, in that order; junction bases with no gene match: 19. DNA of the CDR3: TGTGCCAGCAGTCTCTTCTTTCCCTCTAGCGGGAGACGGTCCAATGAGCAGTTCTTC. Amino acid sequence: CASSLFFPSSGRRSNEQFF.

By sample fraction, this clone is medium-sized. This chain joins TRBV9 and TRBJ1-2, with D possibly being TRBD1 (5 bases). The CDR3 loop spans 12 amino acids. The germline gives CDR1 SGDLS, CDR2 YYNGEE. V was pared by 4 bases and J by 10 bases, with 14 bases between. The chain's CDR3 is CASSYPGTDYTF. The DNA of the CDR3 is TGTGCCAGCAGCTACCCCGGGACGGACTACACCTTC.

The chain links TRBV5-1 to TRBJ1-2; the D gene is possibly TRBD1 (5 bases). The V gene lost 4 bases and the J gene lost 8 bases, with 9 bases spanning the gap. Per the germline V gene, CDR1 is SGHRS and CDR2 is YFSETQ. The CDR3 length is 11 residues. The CDR3 here is CASSGTEGYTF. CDR3 in DNA: TGCGCCAGCAGCGGGACGGAAGGCTACACCTTC.

The chain uses TRBV5-1 and TRBJ2-1; 9 nucleotides match TRBD2. The ends lost 4 bases at V and 5 bases at J; junction bases unmatched: 7. The CDR3 length is 15 residues. From germline, CDR1 is SGHRS and CDR2 YFSETQ. The CDR3 nucleotides read TGCGCCAGCAGCCTGCCACTAGCGGGTCACAATGAGCAGTTCTTC. This translates into CASSLPLAGHNEQFF.

The chain uses TRBV7-3 and TRBJ2-1, with 11 bases aligning to TRBD1. This CDR3 contains 18 residues. Germline-derived CDR1 and CDR2 are SGHTA and FQGTGA. V lost 1 base, J lost 6 bases, and 11 bases stayed unmatched. The CDR3 DNA reads as TGTGCCAGCAGCTTAAGGAGGTTCGGGACAGGGGGGTCCAATGAGCAGTTCTTC. This translates into CASSLRRFGTGGSNEQFF.

The V and J genes are TRBV10-3 and TRBJ1-2; 7 nucleotides agree with TRBD1. The CDR3 extends over 15 amino acids. The ends lost 2 bases at V and 2 bases at J; junction bases unmatched: 5. Germline V gene lookup returns CDR1 ENHRY and CDR2 SYGVKD. For the CDR3, the DNA is TGTGCCATCAGTGAGGGAACAGGGGTAAACTATGGCTACACCTTC. This codes for CAISEGTGVNYGYTF.

The rearrangement uses TRBV5-1 and TRBJ2-3; TRBD2 matches at 16 bases. CDR1 and CDR2 (germline): SGHRS, YFSETQ. The length of the CDR3 is 17 residues. The J segment lost 4 bases and the V segment lost 7 bases, leaving 9 bases of the junction unmatched. CDR3 sequence (DNA): TGCGCCAGCGCCCCGGGACTAGCGGGAGGGTTCGCAGATACGCAGTATTTT. Its protein product is CASAPGLAGGFADTQYF.

J is TRBJ1-1 and V is TRBV14, with unresolved D. Germline V lookup: CDR1 SGHDN, CDR2 FVKESK. V gave up 1 base and J gave up 3 bases, with 6 bases separating them. This CDR3 has 13 residues. CDR3 DNA: TGTGCCAGCAGCCAAGTGGCCTACACTGAAGCTTTCTTT. Translated: CASSQVAYTEAFF. The full variable domain, completed using reference TRBV14 and TRBJ1-1, is EAGVTQFPSHSVIEKGQTVTLRCDPISGHDNLYWYRRVMGKEIKFLLHFVKESKQDESGMPNNRFLAERTGGTYSTLKVQPAELEDSGVYFCASSQVAYTEAFFGQGTRLTVV.

The J gene is TRBJ2-1, the V gene TRBV30, with D possibly being TRBD2 (5 bases). The CDR3 length is 13 residues. The V end was cut by 3 bases, the J end by 4 bases, with 10 bases between. CDR1 and CDR2 (germline): GTSNPN, SVGIG (reference sequence). CDR3 DNA: TGTGCCTGGAGCCAGCGGACGTACAATGAGCAGTTCTTC. Translation gives CAWSQRTYNEQFF.

Only a few counts were recorded for this clone. Within the sample, other DNA sequences also encode this same CDR3. The gene calls are TRBV5-1 and TRBJ1-1, with D possibly TRBD1 on 6 matching bases. V lost 2 bases and J lost 4, with 9 bases in between. CDR1 is SGHRS and CDR2 is YFSETQ in the germline V gene. This CDR3 has 13 residues. CDR3 sequence reads: CASSLRGGTEAFF. The DNA for the CDR3 is TGCGCCAGCAGCTTAAGGGGGGGCACTGAAGCTTTCTTT.

This chain joins TRBV4-2 and TRBJ2-1; the D is unclear. V was pared by 4 bases and J by 3 bases, with 10 bases between. CDR3 length: 14 amino acids. Germline CDR1 is LGHNA and CDR2 is YNFKEQ. Written as DNA, the CDR3 is TGTGCCAGCAGCCCCCCTGAAGGCTACAATGAGCAGTTCTTC. Protein sequence: CASSPPEGYNEQFF.

This clone has just a few counts. The CDR3 loop is CASSLNVAEYYNEQFF. CDR3 DNA: TGTGCCAGCAGCTTAAACGTCGCGGAATATTACAATGAGCAGTTCTTC. The V and J genes are TRBV7-3 and TRBJ2-1; D is uncertain. The CDR3 is made up of 16 amino acids. CDR1 and CDR2 from the germline V gene are SGHTA and FQGTGA. Trimming stripped 1 base from V and 4 bases from J, with 14 bases between. Looking up the rest from reference TRBV7-3 and TRBJ2-1 gives the full variable domain: GAGVSQTPSNKVTEKGKYVELRCDPISGHTALYWYRQSLGQGPEFLIYFQGTGAADDSGLPNDRFFAVRPEGSVSTLKIQRTERGDSAVYLCASSLNVAEYYNEQFFGPGTRLTVL.

The chain combines TRBV19 with TRBJ2-3, with TRBD2 matching 7 bases. The CDR3 sequence is 13 residues long. CDR1 is LNHDA, CDR2 SQIVND, per germline (reference sequence). Trimming cost V 0 bases and J 9 bases; bases outside gene matches: 3. The CDR3 region has the DNA TGTGCCAGTAGTATAGACGGGAGGAGGACGCAGTATTTT. Translation gives CASSIDGRRTQYF.

The chain combines TRBV9 with TRBJ1-2; D may be TRBD1 (5 bases). Germline lookup yields CDR1 SGDLS and CDR2 YYNGEE. V was trimmed by 0 bases and J by 4 bases, leaving 13 bases between them. The CDR3 sequence is 15 residues long. CDR3: CASSVEWGRGYGYTF. CDR3 in DNA: TGTGCCAGCAGCGTAGAATGGGGCAGAGGCTATGGCTACACCTTC.

This chain joins TRBV28 and TRBJ1-4; no definite D call. The germline V gene encodes CDR1 MDHEN and CDR2 SYDVKM. Deletions cut 2 bases from V and 7 bases from J, with 11 bases between. This CDR3 is built from 14 residues. Written as DNA, the CDR3 is TGTGCCAGCAGTTTAAGAGGGTTCGGTGAAAAACTGTTTTTT. Translating gives CASSLRGFGEKLFF.

V and J are TRBV18 and TRBJ1-1; tentatively, D is TRBD1 (5 bases). The CDR3 has 14 residues. The germline gives CDR1 KGHSH, CDR2 LQKENI. V was pared by 6 bases and J by 4 bases, with 15 bases between. The CDR3: CASSPPSGSTEAFF. Here the CDR3 DNA reads TGTGCCAGCTCGCCCCCCTCAGGGAGCACTGAAGCTTTCTTT. The full variable domain, with the rest looked up from reference TRBV18 and TRBJ1-1, is NAGVMQNPRHLVRRRGQEARLRCSPMKGHSHVYWYRQLPEEGLKFMVYLQKENIIDESGMPKERFSAEFPKEGPSILRIQQVVRGDSAAYFCASSPPSGSTEAFFGQGTRLTVV.